Presented here are 26 T cell receptor beta chains from one specimen sequenced in a study of CD8 T cells in ankylosing spondylitis. TCRdb redid the calling of the 5' RACE reads with MiXCR, one entry per CDR3 protein. The sample has just under 350,000 distinct CDR3 sequences, about 15% seen once. Sequenced: blood, either unsorted or a sorted T cell fraction (not recorded which). The receptors were gathered from a male donor with ankylosing spondylitis or in good health (not recorded which).

The J gene is TRBJ2-3, the V gene TRBV5-1, with D possibly matching TRBD2 (6 bases). Germline V gene sequence: CDR1 SGHRS, CDR2 YFSETQ. This CDR3 is built from 15 residues. The V end lost 5 bases, the J end lost 4 bases, and 17 bases lay between the germline ends. This CDR3 is CASRGGDVRADTQYF. CDR3 sequence (DNA): TGCGCCAGCAGGGGGGGAGACGTCCGTGCAGATACGCAGTATTTT. The full variable domain, its missing parts supplied by reference TRBV5-1 and TRBJ2-3, is KAGVTQTPRYLIKTRGQQVTLSCSPISGHRSVSWYQQTPGQGLQFLFEYFSETQRNKGNFPGRFSGRQFSNSRSEMNVSTLELGDSALYLCASRGGDVRADTQYFGPGTRLTVL.

This chain joins TRBV3-1 and TRBJ2-7, with 9 bases that match TRBD2. Germline loops: CDR1 LGHDT, CDR2 YNNKEL (reference sequence). This CDR3 region has 18 residues. J was trimmed by 3 bases and V by 4 bases; bases with no gene match: 16. In nucleotides, the CDR3 is TGTGCCAGCAGCCGCTACGCCTGGGGAGTAGCGGGGGACTACGAGCAGTACTTC. Translating it yields CASSRYAWGVAGDYEQYF.

This clonotype was recorded many times. The chain uses TRBV4-1 and TRBJ1-2, with 7 bases lining up with TRBD1. V gave up 3 bases and J gave up 8 bases; unmatched junction bases: 6. The CDR3 totals 13 residues. Germline V lookup: CDR1 MGHRA, CDR2 YSYEKL. CDR3 DNA: TGCGCCAGCAGCCACCATGGGACAGAGGGCTACACCTTC. It codes for CASSHHGTEGYTF.

This chain joins TRBV24-1 and TRBJ2-3; no firm D call. CDR1 is KGHDR, CDR2 SFDVKD, per germline. The CDR3 has 12 amino acids. Trimming removed 5 bases at V and 2 bases at J, with 4 bases between. The CDR3 region has the DNA TGTGCCACCAGTGGCAACACAGATACGCAGTATTTT. Translated, it gives CATSGNTDTQYF.

This rearrangement joins TRBV27 to TRBJ2-7; 8 bases agree with TRBD2. Trimming removed 6 bases from V and 1 base from J; junction bases left unmatched: 8. In germline, CDR1 is MNHEY, CDR2 SMNVEV (reference sequence). The CDR3 has 15 residues. CDR3 DNA sequence: TGTGCCAGCAGGGACGCGGGAGGCCCGTCCTACGAGCAGTACTTC. Residues: CASRDAGGPSYEQYF.

V gene TRBV20-1 combines with J gene TRBJ2-7; the D call may be TRBD1 or TRBD2 (6 bases each). The germline gives CDR1 DFQATT, CDR2 SNEGSKA (reference sequence). V lost 6 bases, J lost 7 bases, and 19 bases lay in between. There are 13 residues in the CDR3. Written as DNA, the CDR3 is TGCAGTGCCCTAACCCCGGGGGCCCGGGAGCAGTACTTC. Residues: CSALTPGAREQYF.

The chain combines TRBV7-8 with TRBJ1-1; D may be TRBD1 (6 bases). The V gene's germline CDR1 is SGHVS and CDR2 FQNEAQ. The ends were cut back, 4 bases at V and 0 bases at J, with 12 bases in the middle. The CDR3 sequence is 15 residues long. CDR3 region: CASSSSRGLNTEAFF. CDR3 nucleotide sequence: TGTGCCAGCAGCTCGTCTAGGGGGTTGAACACTGAAGCTTTCTTT. The complete variable domain, with remaining parts taken from reference TRBV7-8 and TRBJ1-1, reads GAGVSQSPRYKVAKRGQDVALRCDPISGHVSLFWYQQALGQGPEFLTYFQNEAQLDKSGLPSDRFFAERPEGSVSTLKIQRTQQEDSAVYLCASSSSRGLNTEAFFGQGTRLTVV.

This clonotype appeared a few times. The CDR3 DNA follows: TGTGCCAGCAGTTCTTCAGGGGGAGCGAGCACAGATACGCAGTATTTT. The encoded protein is CASSSSGGASTDTQYF. The chain has TRBV6-5 and TRBJ2-3, with 7 bases that match TRBD1. In germline, CDR1 is MNHEY, CDR2 SVGAGI. J was trimmed by 0 bases and V by 4 bases; bases with no gene match: 7. The CDR3 covers 16 residues.

The sample holds a few counts of this clonotype. This chain joins TRBV20-1 and TRBJ1-1; D is unclear. This CDR3 region has 13 residues. Looked up from germline, CDR1 is DFQATT and CDR2 is SNEGSKA (reference sequence). Deletions cut 3 bases from V and 3 bases from J, with 11 bases between. CDR3 sequence (DNA): TGCAGTGCTAGCGCCGTACGGCACACTGAAGCTTTCTTT. Translating it yields CSASAVRHTEAFF.

This clonotype was seen just once. The genes are TRBV29-1 and TRBJ2-3; 16 bases map to TRBD2. The ends lost 7 bases at V and 4 bases at J; junction bases unmatched: 14. Germline V CDR1 and CDR2: SQVTM, ANQGSEA. This CDR3 is 18 amino acids long. CDR3 in amino acids: CSALAGTSGRALADTQYF. The CDR3 bases are TGCAGCGCTTTAGCCGGGACTAGCGGGAGGGCCCTCGCAGATACGCAGTATTTT.

This clonotype was picked up a small number of times. The chain combines TRBV12-3 or TRBV12-4 with TRBJ2-1, with 12 bases identical to TRBD2. The CDR3 extends over 18 amino acids. V was clipped by 6 bases and J by 0 bases; unmatched bases: 9. DNA of the CDR3: TGTGCCAGCAGACGTACTAGCGGGGGGATGAGCTCCTACAATGAGCAGTTCTTC. Translating it yields CASRRTSGGMSSYNEQFF.

The chain carries TRBV12-3 or TRBV12-4 and TRBJ2-7, with 8 bases lining up with TRBD1. This CDR3 has 17 residues. V gave up 5 bases and J gave up 5 bases; unmatched junction bases: 17. The CDR3 is CASSAGTGRSSRDEQYF. CDR3 DNA: TGTGCCAGCAGTGCCGGGACAGGACGTAGTAGTCGGGACGAGCAGTACTTC.

This clonotype was observed at least ten times. The chain links TRBV5-6 to TRBJ1-2; 7 bases match TRBD1. Germline loops: CDR1 SGHDT, CDR2 YYEEEE. This CDR3 comprises 14 residues. J gave up 9 bases and V 3 bases, and 11 bases lay outside the gene matches. CDR3 sequence reads: CASSSSTGSLSYTF. The CDR3 DNA reads TGTGCCAGCAGCTCTTCGACAGGGTCATTAAGCTACACCTTC. The full variable domain, rest sourced from reference TRBV5-6 and TRBJ1-2, is DAGVTQSPTHLIKTRGQQVTLRCSPKSGHDTVSWYQQALGQGPQFIFQYYEEEERQRGNFPDRFSGHQFPNYSSELNVNALLLGDSALYLCASSSSTGSLSYTFGSGTRLTVV.

This clonotype was picked up one time. The rearrangement joins TRBV12-3 or TRBV12-4 to TRBJ2-4, with D possibly being TRBD1 or TRBD2 (6 bases each). This CDR3 has 17 residues. The germline V and J ends were trimmed by 0 bases and 0 bases, with 12 bases remaining between them. This chain's CDR3 is CASSLAGGLLAKNIQYF. The CDR3 coding sequence is TGTGCCAGCAGTTTAGCGGGGGGCCTTCTAGCCAAAAACATTCAGTACTTC.

The chain couples TRBV7-9 to TRBJ2-6; D uncertain. V was pared by 0 bases and J by 3 bases, with 9 bases between. Germline V gene lookup returns CDR1 SEHNR and CDR2 FQNEAQ (reference sequence). There are 16 residues in the CDR3. The CDR3 coding sequence is TGTGCCAGCAGCTTAGCCAACCACGATGGGGCCAACGTCCTGACTTTC. Its protein product is CASSLANHDGANVLTF.

The rearrangement joins TRBV5-6 to TRBJ2-5; 12 bases are a match to TRBD2. V lost 4 bases, J lost 6 bases, and 7 bases stayed unmatched. This CDR3 is built from 15 residues. Per germline, CDR1 SGHDT and CDR2 YYEEEE. The CDR3 loop reads CASSPPSGGAQTQYF. The DNA of the CDR3 is TGTGCCAGCAGCCCACCTAGCGGGGGGGCGCAGACCCAGTACTTC.

The genes are TRBV28 and TRBJ2-2; 8 bases match TRBD1. The CDR3 sequence is 16 residues long. After removal of 7 bases from V and 7 bases from J, the junction contained 14 bases not matched to a gene. In germline, CDR1 is MDHEN, CDR2 SYDVKM. The DNA for the CDR3 is TGTGCCAGCATTTTCTCCGGACAGGGAAATGGCGGGGAGCTGTTTTTT. Protein: CASIFSGQGNGGELFF.

This clonotype came up a few times. This chain connects TRBV5-1 to TRBJ1-5; 7 nucleotides agree with TRBD1. This CDR3 contains 15 residues. The germline gives CDR1 SGHRS, CDR2 YFSETQ. V shed 0 bases, J shed 7 bases, and the junction held 7 bases outside the gene matches. This chain's CDR3 is CASSLEGAGGQPQHF. In nucleotides, the CDR3 is TGCGCCAGCAGCTTGGAGGGGGCAGGAGGGCAGCCCCAGCATTTT.

The chain employs TRBV6-1 and TRBJ2-7; 7 positions match TRBD1. This CDR3 has 13 amino acids. The ends lost 4 bases at V and 6 bases at J; junction bases unmatched: 6. The germline CDR1 and CDR2 sequences are MNHNS and SASEGT. The CDR3 loop is CASSGQGRGEQYF. CDR3 sequence (DNA): TGTGCCAGCAGTGGACAGGGTCGGGGCGAGCAGTACTTC.

This clonotype was picked up a small number of times. The gene calls are TRBV5-1 and TRBJ2-3; 7 bases are a match to TRBD2. This CDR3 is 14 amino acids long. In germline, CDR1 is SGHRS, CDR2 YFSETQ. J was trimmed by 0 bases and V by 6 bases; bases with no gene match: 4. CDR3 residues: CASTRELSTDTQYF. As DNA, the CDR3 is TGCGCCAGCACGCGGGAGTTGAGCACAGATACGCAGTATTTT.

This clonotype was picked up one time. V and J are TRBV7-2 and TRBJ2-4; D remains ambiguous. The CDR3 contains 15 residues. Trimming left V 5 bases short and J 15 bases short, with 26 bases between. Germline CDR1 reads SGHTA; CDR2 reads FQGNSA. CDR3 residues: CASSLPSRAKNVLYF. CDR3 coding DNA: TGTGCCAGCAGCCTCCCTTCTAGAGCCAAAAACGTTCTGTACTTC.

The gene calls are TRBV5-1 and TRBJ2-1, with 9 bases matching TRBD2. Unmatched junction bases numbered 5, after V lost 0 bases and J lost 1 base. Germline V lookup: CDR1 SGHRS, CDR2 YFSETQ. This CDR3 has 17 residues. CDR3 amino acids: CASSLVSAGGSYNEQFF. DNA for the CDR3: TGCGCCAGCAGCTTGGTCTCTGCGGGAGGGTCCTACAATGAGCAGTTCTTC.

This clonotype occurred a few times. This chain joins TRBV20-1 and TRBJ1-2; 8 nucleotides align to TRBD1. The CDR3 extends over 16 amino acids. CDR1 is DFQATT, CDR2 SNEGSKA, per germline (reference sequence). V dropped 0 bases and J dropped 4; count of bases not matched to a gene: 10. Here the CDR3 DNA reads TGCAGTGCTAGAGATACTAGAACAGGGGGAAGCTATGGCTACACCTTC. Its protein product is CSARDTRTGGSYGYTF.

The CDR3 nucleotides are TGTGCCAGCAGCCAAGACAGTACCCTAGGACACCTGAACACCGGGGAGCTGTTTTTT. Translated, it gives CASSQDSTLGHLNTGELFF. The chain uses TRBV9 and TRBJ2-2; TRBD1 might be the D (5 bases). Germline values: CDR1 SGDLS, CDR2 YYNGEE. The CDR3 is made up of 19 amino acids. V gave up 4 bases and J gave up 1 base, with 23 bases separating them.

This clonotype showed up many times. The rearrangement links TRBV12-3 or TRBV12-4 to TRBJ2-5, with 8 positions matching TRBD2. The CDR3 runs to 14 residues. V shed 3 bases and J 2 bases; nucleotides not matched to a gene: 2. The CDR3 protein is CASSLGLEQETQYF. The DNA for the CDR3 is TGTGCCAGCAGTTTGGGACTAGAGCAAGAGACCCAGTACTTC.

This clonotype was seen many times. The CDR3 spells CASSRTSYEQYF. CDR3 nucleotide sequence: TGTGCCAGCAGTCGGACATCCTACGAGCAGTACTTC. V is TRBV7-9 and J is TRBJ2-7; D might be TRBD1 (5 bases). CDR1 and CDR2 from the germline V gene are SEHNR and FQNEAQ (reference sequence). The CDR3 loop spans 12 amino acids. V dropped 6 bases and J dropped 1 base, with 7 bases sitting between them.